This TCR beta chain was profiled in a study of OX40 agonist ivuxolimab in advanced cancers. Turning to the study itself: With ivuxolimab, an agonistic anti-OX40 (CD134) antibody, patients were treated. Prior checkpoint blockade (anti-PD-1, anti-PD-L1 or anti-CTLA-4) was permitted; about 40% had it.

Patients were ineligible given autoimmune disease history or systemic immunosuppression. The repertoire was sequenced with immunoSEQ multiplex PCR; TCRdb's copy has only in-frame clones and lacks some. Among roughly 15,000 clones, almost 85% were seen once, and the ten largest hold 2% to 2.5%. Trimming removed 6 bases from V and 7 bases from J; junction bases left unmatched: 13. This CDR3 is 16 amino acids long. The germline gives CDR1 MNHNY, CDR2 SVGAGI (reference sequence). The rearrangement links TRBV6-6 to TRBJ1-4; 8 bases line up with TRBD1. The sample consisted of CD4+ or CD8+ T cells sorted from blood, taken in a trial of the OX40 agonist ivuxolimab. This clonotype originated in an adult with an advanced solid tumor such as melanoma, head and neck, liver or kidney cancer. CDR3 nucleotide sequence: TGTGCCAGCAGGGACGAAACCGGGACAGGAGGTGAAAAACTGTTTTTT. It codes for CASRDETGTGGEKLFF.